This T cell receptor beta chain is drawn from a study of blood T cells in healthy people across ages. General study results and limits: Long-lived donors exceeded aged donors in naive CD4+ cells and diversity.

This clonotype was counted a few times. Its antigen is as yet unknown. The second PCR ran roughly 7 to 12 cycles with a sample-barcoded 5' primer and J-beta primers. TCRdb reprocessed the 5' RACE reads with MiXCR, giving one entry per CDR3 protein. The table includes approximately 780,000 distinct CDR3 sequences, roughly 25% detected once. Germline CDR1 reads MNHEY; CDR2 reads SVGAGI. The ends lost 4 bases at V and 3 bases at J; junction bases unmatched: 7. The CDR3 is 16 amino acids. The same sample was also studied in work on T cells of mothers and their children. That work adds: Three healthy Caucasian mothers and their six children were the donors.

This receptor was taken from a boy aged 5-17 years in good health. This chain joins TRBV6-5 and TRBJ2-1; 9 bases agree with TRBD2. The sample was blood. For the CDR3, the DNA is TGTGCCAGCAGTTGGCGTAGCGGGAGTATCTACAATGAGCAGTTCTTC. Translating gives CASSWRSGSIYNEQFF.